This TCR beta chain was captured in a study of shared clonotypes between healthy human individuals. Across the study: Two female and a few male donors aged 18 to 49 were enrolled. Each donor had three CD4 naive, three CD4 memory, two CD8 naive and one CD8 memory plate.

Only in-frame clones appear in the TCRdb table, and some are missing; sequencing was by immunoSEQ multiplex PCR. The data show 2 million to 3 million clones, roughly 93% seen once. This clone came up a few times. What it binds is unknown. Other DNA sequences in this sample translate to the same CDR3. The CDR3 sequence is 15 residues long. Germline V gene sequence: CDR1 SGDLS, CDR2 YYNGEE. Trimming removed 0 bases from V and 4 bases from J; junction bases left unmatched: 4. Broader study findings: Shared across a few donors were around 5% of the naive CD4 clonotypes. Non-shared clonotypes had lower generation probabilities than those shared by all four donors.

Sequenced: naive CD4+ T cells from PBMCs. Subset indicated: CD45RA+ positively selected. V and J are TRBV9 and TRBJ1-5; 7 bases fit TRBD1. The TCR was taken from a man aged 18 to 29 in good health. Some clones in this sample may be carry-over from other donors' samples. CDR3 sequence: CASSVGQGGNQPQHF. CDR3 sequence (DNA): TGTGCCAGCAGCGTAGGACAGGGAGGTAATCAGCCCCAGCATTTT.